This passage covers 28 T cell receptor beta chains from one sample sequenced in a study of T-cell reconstitution after alpha-beta-depleted transplantation in children. The TCRbeta library was prepared with unique molecular identifiers. MiXCR, applied by TCRdb to the PCR reads, yields one record per CDR3 protein. The sample has approximately 520,000 distinct CDR3 sequences, roughly 33% seen once. Sequenced here: PBMCs from the stem cell graft donor, sampled from the stem cell graft. The receptor set was obtained from a human donor who donated a stem cell graft to a child with aplastic anemia.

The sample holds a few counts of this clonotype. The CDR3 region has the DNA TGTGCCATCAGTGATCGCGGGGGAGAGGTCTCTGAAGCTTTCTTT. Its protein is CAISDRGGEVSEAFF. The rearrangement joins TRBV10-3 to TRBJ1-1, with D perhaps matching TRBD1 (5 bases). This CDR3 comprises 15 residues. Per the germline V gene, CDR1 is ENHRY and CDR2 is SYGVKD. V was pared by 3 bases and J by 6 bases, with 17 bases between.

This clonotype was seen more than once but under ten times. This chain connects TRBV28 to TRBJ2-5; either TRBD1 or TRBD2 may fit D (5 bases each). Trimming removed 4 bases at V and 2 bases at J, with 11 bases between. This CDR3 contains 14 residues. Germline V CDR1 and CDR2: MDHEN, SYDVKM. The CDR3 nucleotides are TGTGCCAGCAGTTCGGGACGACCTCAAGAGACCCAGTACTTC. It translates to CASSSGRPQETQYF. The full variable domain, with the rest looked up from reference TRBV28 and TRBJ2-5, is DVKVTQSSRYLVKRTGEKVFLECVQDMDHENMFWYRQDPGLGLRLIYFSYDVKMKEKGDIPEGYSVSREKKERFSLILESASTNQTSMYLCASSSGRPQETQYFGPGTRLLVL.

The chain links TRBV18 to TRBJ1-5; D is perhaps TRBD1 (6 bases). Trimming pared 2 bases from V and 4 bases from J, leaving 9 bases between. This CDR3 spans 14 amino acids. Per the germline V gene, CDR1 is KGHSH and CDR2 is LQKENI. CDR3 nucleotides: TGTGCCAGCTCACCAACAGGGTTAAATCAGCCCCAGCATTTT. Protein product: CASSPTGLNQPQHF. Using reference TRBV18 and TRBJ1-5 for the parts outside the CDR3, the full variable domain is NAGVMQNPRHLVRRRGQEARLRCSPMKGHSHVYWYRQLPEEGLKFMVYLQKENIIDESGMPKERFSAEFPKEGPSILRIQQVVRGDSAAYFCASSPTGLNQPQHFGDGTRLSIL.

CDR3 residues: CASSQDRGASEQFF. The CDR3 nucleotides are TGTGCCAGCAGCCAAGATAGGGGGGCCAGTGAGCAGTTCTTC. The genes are TRBV4-2 and TRBJ2-1, with D perhaps TRBD1 or TRBD2 (6 bases each). Germline CDR1 reads LGHNA; CDR2 reads YNFKEQ. The CDR3 runs to 14 residues. V lost 0 bases and J lost 9, with 12 bases in between.

This clonotype turned up a few times. This chain links TRBV7-9 with TRBJ2-5; possibly TRBD1 or TRBD2 for D (5 bases each). The CDR3 covers 14 residues. Germline values: CDR1 SEHNR, CDR2 FQNEAQ (reference sequence). Trimming pared 7 bases from V and 4 bases from J, leaving 16 bases between. The CDR3 region is CASTNEGSRETQYF. CDR3 sequence (DNA): TGTGCCAGCACTAACGAGGGGAGCCGAGAGACCCAGTACTTC.

The V call is TRBV15, the J call TRBJ1-6, with a tentative D call TRBD1 (5 bases). Germline V lookup: CDR1 LNHNV, CDR2 YYDKDF (reference sequence). The CDR3 extends over 14 amino acids. V shed 11 bases and J shed 4 bases, with 15 bases lying between them. The DNA for the CDR3 is TGTGCCGTTGCGCTGACAGCTTATAATTCACCCCTCCACTTT. It yields the protein CAVALTAYNSPLHF. Supplemented by reference TRBV15 and TRBJ1-6, the full variable domain reads DAMVIQNPRYQVTQFGKPVTLSCSQTLNHNVMYWYQQKSSQAPKLLFHYYDKDFNNEADTPDNFQSRRPNTSFCFLDIRSPGLGDTAMYLCAVALTAYNSPLHFGNGTRLTVT.

The gene calls are TRBV4-1 and TRBJ2-5, with 8 bases lining up with TRBD1. The germline V gene has CDR1 MGHRA and CDR2 YSYEKL. The CDR3 is 16 residues long. V was pared by 5 bases and J by 5 bases, with 13 bases of the junction left unmatched. The CDR3 bases are TGCGCCAGCAGCTATCAGACAGGGGAGGTTAAGGAGACCCAGTACTTC. It translates to CASSYQTGEVKETQYF.

The V and J genes are TRBV20-1 and TRBJ1-1, with 7 bases that match TRBD1. This CDR3 has 12 amino acids. Looked up from germline, CDR1 is DFQATT and CDR2 is SNEGSKA (reference sequence). V dropped 3 bases and J dropped 6; count of bases not matched to a gene: 4. This CDR3 is CSASQGVPEAFF. DNA of the CDR3: TGCAGTGCTAGCCAGGGGGTCCCTGAAGCTTTCTTT.

The chain combines TRBV7-8 with TRBJ2-5, with no clear D. Looked up from germline, CDR1 is SGHVS and CDR2 is FQNEAQ. The CDR3 consists of 14 residues. Trimming took 1 base from V and 1 from J, leaving 7 bases between them. CDR3 bases: TGTGCCAGCAGCTTAGAGAGATTCCAAGAGACCCAGTACTTC. Its translation is CASSLERFQETQYF.

J is TRBJ1-1 and V is TRBV27; D gene ambiguous. This CDR3 spans 15 amino acids. The V end was cut by 6 bases, the J end by 3 bases, with 17 bases between. Germline CDR1 is MNHEY and CDR2 is SMNVEV (reference sequence). The CDR3 coding sequence is TGTGCCAGCAGCCAGAGGGCCCTCCCCTACACTGAAGCTTTCTTT. As protein: CASSQRALPYTEAFF.

V is TRBV25-1 and J is TRBJ2-1; TRBD2 matches at 10 bases. Trimming at V came to 3 bases and at J to 2 bases, leaving 4 bases not matched to a gene. The CDR3 runs to 16 residues. Germline-derived CDR1 and CDR2 are MGHDK and SYGVNS. The CDR3 nucleotides read TGTGCCAGCAGTGACCCAGCGGGAGGGACCTACAATGAGCAGTTCTTC. Amino acids: CASSDPAGGTYNEQFF.

In regard to this clonotype: This clone may be a read error of a much larger clone one base away. J is TRBJ1-2 and V is TRBV6-6, with D perhaps TRBD1 (5 bases). This CDR3 is built from 12 residues. Germline assignment: CDR1 MNHNY and CDR2 SVGAGI (reference sequence). V was cut by 5 bases and J by 2 bases, with 6 bases left in between. The CDR3 region has the DNA TGTGCCAGCAGTGCAGGGAACTATGGCTACACCTTC. Translating gives CASSAGNYGYTF.

This clonotype was seen more than once but under ten times. V and J are TRBV10-3 and TRBJ2-3, with a possible D match to TRBD2 (5 bases). There are 13 residues in the CDR3. Germline loops: CDR1 ENHRY, CDR2 SYGVKD. Trimming took 3 bases from V and 4 from J, leaving 8 bases between them. In DNA, the CDR3 is TGTGCCATCAGTGATGGAGCGGCAGATACGCAGTATTTT. Its protein is CAISDGAADTQYF.

This clonotype showed up just a few times. J is TRBJ2-7 and V is TRBV29-1, with 7 bases matching TRBD2. V lost 6 bases and J lost 9; bases outside the gene matches: 14. The CDR3 has 13 residues. Germline lookup yields CDR1 SQVTM and CDR2 ANQGSEA. The CDR3 sequence is CSVAERDPGGQYF. DNA for the CDR3: TGCAGCGTGGCCGAGCGGGACCCTGGGGGGCAGTACTTC.

This chain uses TRBV28 with TRBJ2-1; 12 nucleotides agree with TRBD2. From germline, CDR1 is MDHEN and CDR2 SYDVKM. This CDR3 is 16 amino acids long. With V trimmed by 3 bases and J by 7 bases, 7 bases remained unmatched. The chain's CDR3 is CASSFWLAGGRNEQFF. The CDR3 nucleotides read TGTGCCAGCAGTTTCTGGCTAGCGGGAGGGAGAAATGAGCAGTTCTTC. Complete variable domain (other parts from reference TRBV28 and TRBJ2-1): DVKVTQSSRYLVKRTGEKVFLECVQDMDHENMFWYRQDPGLGLRLIYFSYDVKMKEKGDIPEGYSVSREKKERFSLILESASTNQTSMYLCASSFWLAGGRNEQFFGPGTRLTVL.

The genes are TRBV4-3 and TRBJ2-5, with D tentatively TRBD1 (6 bases). Germline CDR1 and CDR2: LGHNA and YSLEER. CDR3 length: 15 residues. V gave up 1 base and J gave up 2 bases, with 11 bases separating them. The CDR3 loop is CASSQGGDRQETQYF. For the CDR3, the DNA is TGCGCCAGCAGCCAAGGGGGTGACAGGCAAGAGACCCAGTACTTC.

The V and J genes are TRBV12-3 or TRBV12-4 and TRBJ1-2; D may be TRBD1 (6 bases). The CDR3 is 14 residues long. V lost 7 bases, J lost 2 bases, and 14 bases lay in between. The DNA of the CDR3 is TGTGCCAGCATCCACCGGGACATAAACTATGGCTACACCTTC. It yields the protein CASIHRDINYGYTF.

V and J are TRBV7-2 and TRBJ2-7; TRBD2 aligns across 8 bases. Germline trimming cut 4 bases from V and 3 bases from J; bases unmatched to any gene: 8. Per germline, CDR1 SGHTA and CDR2 FQGNSA. The CDR3 is 15 amino acids. This chain's CDR3 is CASSSGLASVYEQYF. The CDR3, as DNA: TGTGCCAGCAGCTCCGGACTAGCTTCCGTCTACGAGCAGTACTTC.

This chain links TRBV20-1 with TRBJ2-5; D is unclear. Germline-derived CDR1 and CDR2 are DFQATT and SNEGSKA (reference sequence). The germline V and J ends were trimmed by 6 bases and 2 bases, with 13 bases remaining between them. The CDR3 runs 13 residues. In nucleotides, the CDR3 is TGCAGTGCCGTAGTAAGTCCGCAAGAGACCCAGTACTTC. It codes for CSAVVSPQETQYF.

This clonotype was counted between two and nine times. The V call is TRBV3-1, the J call TRBJ1-1; maybe TRBD1 (5 bases). V was trimmed by 6 bases and J by 8 bases, leaving 13 bases between them. Per the germline V gene, CDR1 is LGHDT and CDR2 is YNNKEL (reference sequence). The CDR3 has 12 residues. In nucleotides, the CDR3 is TGTGCCAGCAGTCTTAATGGGGCCGAAGCTTTCTTT. Its protein product is CASSLNGAEAFF.

The chain employs TRBV11-3 and TRBJ2-7; D perhaps matches TRBD1 (5 bases). Germline V CDR1 and CDR2: SGHNT, YENEEA. The CDR3 sequence is 15 residues long. V was pared by 5 bases and J by 0 bases, with 14 bases between. The CDR3 spells CASSQTGDSSYEQYF. The CDR3 bases are TGTGCCAGCAGCCAAACAGGAGATAGCTCCTACGAGCAGTACTTC.

In its sample, this clonotype was seen a few times. The chain uses TRBV7-2 and TRBJ2-3; 12 bases map to TRBD1. CDR3 length: 16 amino acids. Germline-derived CDR1 and CDR2 are SGHTA and FQGNSA. After removal of 4 bases from V and 5 bases from J, the junction contained 7 bases not matched to a gene. CDR3 in amino acids: CASSSRDRGLGDTQYF. The CDR3 DNA is TGTGCCAGCAGCTCCCGGGACAGGGGGCTTGGAGATACGCAGTATTTT.

V and J are TRBV5-4 and TRBJ2-5; the D gene is possibly TRBD2 (5 bases). The CDR3 is made up of 18 amino acids. Looked up from germline, CDR1 is SGHNT and CDR2 is YYREEE (reference sequence). V lost 0 bases and J 5 bases, leaving 23 bases between the germline ends. The CDR3 loop is CASSLGGARVTGGETQYF. The DNA of the CDR3 is TGTGCCAGCAGCTTGGGAGGAGCGCGGGTAACCGGTGGGGAGACCCAGTACTTC.

V gene TRBV5-1 combines with J gene TRBJ2-7, with 8 bases that match TRBD2. This CDR3 comprises 15 residues. The V gene's germline CDR1 is SGHRS and CDR2 YFSETQ. The J segment lost 3 bases and the V segment lost 3 bases, leaving 8 bases of the junction unmatched. CDR3 sequence (DNA): TGCGCCAGCAGCTCGGACAGCGGGAGAATCTACGAGCAGTACTTC. Amino acids: CASSSDSGRIYEQYF. The full variable domain, in which reference TRBV5-1 and TRBJ2-7 provide the parts outside the CDR3, is KAGVTQTPRYLIKTRGQQVTLSCSPISGHRSVSWYQQTPGQGLQFLFEYFSETQRNKGNFPGRFSGRQFSNSRSEMNVSTLELGDSALYLCASSSDSGRIYEQYFGPGTRLTVT.

This clonotype showed up just a few times. The chain combines TRBV20-1 with TRBJ2-1; 8 bases map to TRBD2. Germline V gene lookup returns CDR1 DFQATT and CDR2 SNEGSKA (reference sequence). The CDR3 runs to 15 residues. Unmatched junction bases numbered 6, after V lost 1 base and J lost 4 bases. CDR3 DNA: TGCAGTGCTAGAGGTGGTAGCGGGGTATACAATGAGCAGTTCTTC. It codes for CSARGGSGVYNEQFF.

The CDR3 sequence is CASSSETSLERSYNEQFF. The DNA for the CDR3 is TGTGCCAGCAGCTCAGAGACTAGCCTAGAGAGGTCCTACAATGAGCAGTTCTTC. The chain uses TRBV5-5 and TRBJ2-1; TRBD2 aligns across 7 bases. The CDR3 is made up of 18 amino acids. Germline V gene data show CDR1 as SGHKS and CDR2 as YYEKEE (reference sequence). The trim removed 3 bases at V and 1 base at J, leaving 13 bases unmatched.

This clonotype showed up many times. The rearrangement uses TRBV4-2 and TRBJ2-5; 11 nucleotides match TRBD2. The CDR3 spans 15 residues. With V trimmed by 3 bases and J by 2 bases, 2 bases remained unmatched. CDR1 is LGHNA, CDR2 YNFKEQ, per germline. CDR3 amino acids: CASSQGTSGQETQYF. CDR3 sequence (DNA): TGTGCCAGCAGCCAGGGGACTAGCGGTCAAGAGACCCAGTACTTC.

This clonotype has a handful of counts. The chain recombines TRBV12-3 or TRBV12-4 with TRBJ1-4; D remains unclear. The V and J ends lost 6 bases and 15 bases respectively, with 17 bases between them. The CDR3 loop spans 12 amino acids. The CDR3 loop is CASSHRVSRVFF. Here the CDR3 DNA reads TGTGCCAGCAGCCACCGTGTGTCTCGGGTGTTTTTT.